What follows describes a single T cell receptor beta chain. Samples of blood were obtained at baseline, on cycle 4 day 1, and on cycle 7 day 1. The CDR3 is 13 residues long. CDR1 is SGHKS and CDR2 is YYEKEE in the germline V gene (reference sequence). Trimming shortened V by 6 bases and J by 5 bases, and 14 bases separated the two germline ends. The sample belongs to a study of OX40 agonist ivuxolimab in advanced cancers. Study context: Earlier treatment with anti-PD-1, anti-PD-L1 or anti-CTLA-4 was permitted, and 35% to 45% had received some.

Using immunoSEQ multiplex PCR, the repertoire was profiled, and TCRdb retains in-frame clones only, with some absent. The data hold 74,000 or so clones, with around 90% observed a single time. This sequence joins TRBV5-5 and TRBJ1-1, with TRBD1 as a possible D gene (6 bases). This specimen consisted of CD4+ or CD8+ T cells sorted from blood, obtained in a trial of the OX40 agonist ivuxolimab. The sequence was collected from an adult with an advanced solid tumor such as melanoma, head and neck, liver or kidney cancer. The CDR3 reads CASTLGGRTEAFF. For the CDR3, the DNA is TGTGCCAGCACCCTCGGGGGGCGGACTGAAGCTTTCTTT. The whole variable domain, remainder taken from reference TRBV5-5 and TRBJ1-1, is DAGVTQSPTHLIKTRGQQVTLRCSPISGHKSVSWYQQVLGQGPQFIFQYYEKEERGRGNFPDRFSARQFPNYSSELNVNALLLGDSALYLCASTLGGRTEAFFGQGTRLTVV.